The next 8 T cell receptor beta chains were all read from a single sample in a study of beta chain features in type 1 diabetes. Sequenced material consisted of expressed TCRB transcripts (all of the isolated RNA was reverse transcribed). The repertoire was sequenced with immunoSEQ multiplex PCR; TCRdb's copy has only in-frame clones and lacks some. Of about 900,000 clones detected, 17% appear once; the ten largest clones hold 0.02% to 0.03%. The material sequenced was naive CD4+ T cells from blood. These receptors were collected from a woman under 30 in good health.

The chain combines TRBV13 with TRBJ1-4; D not resolved. CDR1 and CDR2 from the germline V gene are PRHDT and FYEKMQ (reference sequence). The V gene lost 8 bases and the J gene lost 6 bases, with 16 bases spanning the gap. The CDR3 spans 14 residues. Here the CDR3 reads CASRRRVAHEKLFF. The CDR3 DNA reads as TGTGCCAGCCGAAGGAGAGTAGCGCATGAAAAACTGTTTTTT.

This sequence joins TRBV5-1 and TRBJ2-3, with 13 bases lining up with TRBD2. V lost 3 bases, J lost 0 bases, and 4 bases stayed unmatched. The germline gives CDR1 SGHRS, CDR2 YFSETQ. The CDR3 runs to 17 residues. In DNA, the CDR3 is TGCGCCAGCAGCTCGGGGACTAGCGGGATTAGCACAGATACGCAGTATTTT. It codes for CASSSGTSGISTDTQYF.

The chain combines TRBV7-2 with TRBJ2-3; 9 bases agree with TRBD1. This CDR3 region has 16 residues. From germline, CDR1 is SGHTA and CDR2 FQGNSA. Unmatched junction bases numbered 7, after V lost 3 bases and J lost 3 bases. CDR3 amino acids: CASSFRPTGGTDTQYF. In DNA, the CDR3 is TGTGCCAGCAGCTTTCGTCCGACAGGGGGGACAGATACGCAGTATTTT.

The chain employs TRBV4-3 and TRBJ2-7; 8 bases align to TRBD2. J was trimmed by 7 bases and V by 1 base; bases with no gene match: 6. Germline V gene lookup returns CDR1 LGHNA and CDR2 YSLEER. CDR3 length: 14 residues. The CDR3 protein is CASSQVGRGAEQYF. The DNA for the CDR3 is TGCGCCAGCAGCCAAGTCGGGCGGGGGGCTGAGCAGTACTTC.

This clone was counted between two and nine times. CDR3 sequence reads: CASSSGLAGVAEQFF. DNA for the CDR3: TGTGCCAGCAGCTCGGGACTAGCGGGAGTCGCTGAGCAGTTCTTC. This sequence joins TRBV7-2 and TRBJ2-1, with 14 bases fitting TRBD2. Germline CDR1 reads SGHTA; CDR2 reads FQGNSA. Unmatched junction bases numbered 5, after V lost 4 bases and J lost 9 bases. This CDR3 spans 15 amino acids.

This clone has only a few counts. The rearrangement joins TRBV4-1 to TRBJ2-5; the match to TRBD2 covers 8 bases. This CDR3 has 17 amino acids. Per the germline V gene, CDR1 is MGHRA and CDR2 is YSYEKL. The J segment lost 4 bases and the V segment lost 4 bases, leaving 14 bases of the junction unmatched. CDR3: CASSPTGGGRRRETQYF. The CDR3, as DNA: TGCGCCAGCAGCCCTACGGGTGGCGGGAGGCGTCGAGAGACCCAGTACTTC.

This clone was observed a few times. This chain connects TRBV29-1 to TRBJ2-1, with 12 bases aligning to TRBD2. The CDR3 sequence is 13 residues long. Germline CDR1 SQVTM, CDR2 ANQGSEA. The junction had 0 bases not matched to a gene; V was cut back by 4 bases and J by 5 bases. As DNA, the CDR3 is TGCAGCGTTGGACTAGCGGGAGACAATGAGCAGTTCTTC. Translation: CSVGLAGDNEQFF.

This clone appeared a few times. This chain links TRBV28 with TRBJ2-5, with 7 bases identical to TRBD2. V dropped 7 bases and J dropped 4; count of bases not matched to a gene: 9. The CDR3 spans 14 residues. Germline V gene sequence: CDR1 MDHEN, CDR2 SYDVKM. DNA for the CDR3: TGTGCCAGCACCTTCGGTATAGCGGGAGAGACCCAGTACTTC. This encodes CASTFGIAGETQYF.